The 21 T cell receptor beta chains listed next were all sequenced from one sample in a study of T cell repertoires in cytomegalovirus infection. TCRdb used MiXCR to reprocess the reads, holding one entry per CDR3 protein. Of hundreds of thousands of distinct CDR3 sequences listed, around 30% are singletons. Their antigens remain unidentified. The specimen comprised cultured PBMCs, sampled from culture after CMV antigen stimulation. The receptor source for this set is a human donor in good health (CMV status not recorded). Some clones in this sample may be carry-over from other donors' samples.

This rearrangement joins TRBV19 to TRBJ1-1, with D possibly matching TRBD1 (6 bases). The CDR3 length is 13 residues. Germline loops: CDR1 LNHDA, CDR2 SQIVND (reference sequence). V was clipped by 6 bases and J by 2 bases, with 10 bases between them. Here the CDR3 DNA reads TGTGCCAGTAGAAACAGGGTAAACACTGAAGCTTTCTTT. Its translation: CASRNRVNTEAFF.

The chain employs TRBV11-3 and TRBJ2-5, with D possibly called TRBD1 or TRBD2 (5 bases each). Germline CDR1 is SGHNT and CDR2 is YENEEA. The length of the CDR3 is 13 residues. V was trimmed by 5 bases and J by 5 bases, leaving 12 bases between them. CDR3 region: CASSRGPLETQYF. For the CDR3, the DNA is TGTGCCAGCAGCAGGGGACCATTGGAGACCCAGTACTTC.

The CDR3 bases are TGTGCCACCAGTGACCGGGACAGGGATAGGGAGACCCAGTACTTC. As protein: CATSDRDRDRETQYF. The chain employs TRBV24-1 and TRBJ2-5; TRBD1 matches 9 bases. Unmatched junction bases numbered 7, after V lost 4 bases and J lost 5 bases. The CDR3 runs 15 residues. Per the germline V gene, CDR1 is KGHDR and CDR2 is SFDVKD.

The chain has TRBV6-1 and TRBJ1-5, with D uncertain. CDR1 MNHNS and CDR2 SASEGT come from the germline V gene. The ends were cut back, 0 bases at V and 0 bases at J, with 12 bases in the middle. The CDR3 is 17 amino acids. CDR3 in amino acids: CASSEARGGYSNQPQHF. The CDR3 nucleotides read TGTGCCAGCAGTGAAGCGCGAGGAGGGTATAGCAATCAGCCCCAGCATTTT.

For this clonotype: This could be a read error, since a much larger clone is one nucleotide away. The chain carries TRBV7-2 and TRBJ1-2, with unresolved D. This CDR3 is built from 13 residues. Germline lookup yields CDR1 SGHTA and CDR2 FQGNSA. CDR3 bases: TGTGACAGCAGCCTAACCTTGGGGTATGGCTACACCTTC. It is translated as CDSSLTLGYGYTF.

This clonotype was seen more than once but under ten times. V is TRBV6-2 or TRBV6-3 and J is TRBJ2-1; 9 bases are a match to TRBD2. The V segment lost 6 bases and the J segment 9 bases; nucleotides outside the gene matches: 15. CDR1 is MNHEY and CDR2 is SVGEGT in the germline V gene. The CDR3 is 16 residues long. CDR3 amino acids: CASSPATGREGGEQFF. As DNA, the CDR3 is TGTGCCAGCAGCCCAGCTACGGGGCGGGAGGGGGGTGAGCAGTTCTTC.

The J gene is TRBJ2-2, the V gene TRBV7-2; tentatively, D is TRBD1 (6 bases). V shed 1 base and J shed 4 bases, with 13 bases lying between them. Germline V gene data show CDR1 as SGHTA and CDR2 as FQGNSA. There are 16 residues in the CDR3. The CDR3 DNA reads TGTGCCAGCAGCTTAGGGGGCGCGACAGGCACCGGGGAGCTGTTTTTT. This encodes CASSLGGATGTGELFF.

This clonotype was recorded many times. The chain carries TRBV7-2 and TRBJ2-3; 16 nucleotides align to TRBD2. J gave up 0 bases and V 7 bases, and 7 bases lay outside the gene matches. The V gene's germline CDR1 is SGHTA and CDR2 FQGNSA. There are 18 residues in the CDR3. CDR3 sequence (DNA): TGTGCCAGCACTACGGGACTAGCGGGAGGGTACAGCACAGATACGCAGTATTTT. Its translation is CASTTGLAGGYSTDTQYF.

The rearrangement joins TRBV28 to TRBJ1-4; D might be TRBD1 (5 bases). This CDR3 has 14 residues. CDR1 and CDR2 (germline): MDHEN, SYDVKM. V lost 3 bases and J lost 8, with 13 bases in between. The CDR3 spells CASSFVGGGEKLFF. Here the CDR3 DNA reads TGTGCCAGCAGTTTTGTTGGGGGGGGAGAAAAACTGTTTTTT.

There are many counts of this clonotype. V gene TRBV6-1 combines with J gene TRBJ2-5; D might be TRBD1 or TRBD2, each matching 5 bases. The germline V and J ends were trimmed by 8 bases and 7 bases, with 14 bases remaining between them. Per germline, CDR1 MNHNS and CDR2 SASEGT. The CDR3 spans 12 residues. The CDR3 DNA sequence: TGTGCCAGCCTCACCTCGAGGGGGACCCAGTACTTC. Translating it yields CASLTSRGTQYF.

This clonotype was counted a few times. The chain recombines TRBV19 with TRBJ2-2; D uncertain. CDR3 length equals 12 residues. In germline, CDR1 is LNHDA, CDR2 SQIVND (reference sequence). The germline V and J ends were trimmed by 7 bases and 5 bases, with 8 bases remaining between them. The CDR3 protein is CASMWETGELFF. The CDR3 DNA reads TGTGCCAGTATGTGGGAAACCGGGGAGCTGTTTTTT.

The chain uses TRBV20-1 and TRBJ2-1; D tentatively reads TRBD1 or TRBD2 (5 bases each). The germline V gene has CDR1 DFQATT and CDR2 SNEGSKA (reference sequence). Deletions cut 5 bases from V and 0 bases from J, with 20 bases between. The CDR3 covers 17 residues. The DNA of the CDR3 is TGCAGTGCTGAGAGGGACGGGACCACAGGCTCCTACAATGAGCAGTTCTTC. Its protein is CSAERDGTTGSYNEQFF.

The rearrangement uses TRBV24-1 and TRBJ2-1; D may be TRBD1 (7 bases). The CDR3 spans 15 residues. CDR1 is KGHDR, CDR2 SFDVKD, per germline. The ends were cut back, 3 bases at V and 4 bases at J, with 12 bases in the middle. In DNA form, the CDR3 reads TGTGCCACCAGTGATGGAGGGGGCCTATACAATGAGCAGTTCTTC. Amino acid sequence: CATSDGGGLYNEQFF.

This clonotype was seen a handful of times. The chain uses TRBV25-1 and TRBJ1-1; tentatively, D is TRBD1 (5 bases). Germline CDR1 MGHDK, CDR2 SYGVNS. The CDR3 runs 14 residues. The V and J ends lost 1 base and 7 bases respectively, with 13 bases between them. Here the CDR3 reads CASSEFFGGSEAFF. Written as DNA, the CDR3 is TGTGCCAGCAGTGAATTCTTCGGGGGGAGTGAAGCTTTCTTT.

This clonotype was picked up one time. V is TRBV12-5 and J is TRBJ2-7; D remains unclear. In germline, CDR1 is LGHNT, CDR2 FRNRAP. This CDR3 comprises 12 residues. V was pared by 7 bases and J by 6 bases, with 13 bases between. CDR3 DNA: TGTGCTAGTGATTGGTCCCGCCGCGAGCAGTACTTC. Residues: CASDWSRREQYF.

The CDR3 spells CATRLDQETQYF. CDR3 DNA: TGTGCCACCCGACTGGACCAAGAGACCCAGTACTTC. V usage is TRBV28 and J usage is TRBJ2-5; no reliable D call. The V end lost 10 bases, the J end lost 0 bases, and 9 bases lay between the germline ends. Germline CDR1 is MDHEN and CDR2 is SYDVKM. This CDR3 is 12 amino acids long.

The chain carries TRBV20-1 and TRBJ2-3; 10 positions agree with TRBD2. V shed 8 bases, J shed 4 bases, and the junction held 9 bases outside the gene matches. CDR3 length equals 14 residues. In germline, CDR1 is DFQATT, CDR2 SNEGSKA (reference sequence). The CDR3 DNA follows: TGCAGTCTAATGAGGCTAGCGGGAGCAGATACGCAGTATTTT. Protein: CSLMRLAGADTQYF.

The chain uses TRBV6-2 or TRBV6-3 and TRBJ1-5; 8 bases match TRBD1. Losses at the gene ends were 6 bases for V and 7 bases for J; bases not matched to a gene: 11. Germline assignment: CDR1 MNHEY and CDR2 SVGEGT. CDR3 size: 15 residues. CDR3 residues: CASSTRDRFDQPQHF. The CDR3, as DNA: TGTGCCAGCAGCACCCGGGACAGGTTCGACCAGCCCCAGCATTTT.

V usage is TRBV30 and J usage is TRBJ1-2; D is perhaps TRBD1 (5 bases). This CDR3 has 15 amino acids. The V end lost 0 bases, the J end lost 3 bases, and 14 bases lay between the germline ends. From germline, CDR1 is GTSNPN and CDR2 SVGIG (reference sequence). The CDR3 is CAWSVDRGRDYGYTF. The CDR3 DNA follows: TGTGCCTGGAGTGTAGATCGGGGACGTGACTATGGCTACACCTTC.

The chain carries TRBV12-3 or TRBV12-4 and TRBJ2-1; no reliable D call. V lost 1 base, J lost 8 bases, and 15 bases lay in between. The CDR3 totals 15 residues. Here the CDR3 DNA reads TGTGCCAGCAGTTTAGGAACAAGAACGGAGCATGAGCAGTTCTTC. Encoded protein: CASSLGTRTEHEQFF.

This clonotype showed up just a few times. This chain joins TRBV29-1 and TRBJ1-5; no definite D call. Trimming took 6 bases from V and 5 from J, leaving 11 bases between them. The germline V gene encodes CDR1 SQVTM and CDR2 ANQGSEA. CDR3 size: 12 residues. The CDR3: CSVGPEDQPQHF. CDR3 bases: TGCAGCGTCGGCCCAGAAGATCAGCCCCAGCATTTT.